This entry features one T cell receptor (beta chain) sequence. Its antigen is unidentified. V lost 2 bases, J lost 1 base, and 11 bases lay in between. There are 15 residues in the CDR3. In germline, CDR1 is SGHRS, CDR2 YFSETQ. Time point described: week 3, after first cycle of checkpoint inhibitor. Samples come from before therapy and from week 3 after the first blockade cycle. At 12 weeks after first infusion, RECIST 1.1 defined response for most patients. These data come from a study of blood T cell dynamics during melanoma immunotherapy. Turning to the study itself: Metastatic melanoma patients received first-line pembrolizumab or nivolumab plus ipilimumab. Study observations and caveats: Whether repertoire-driving clones were melanoma-specific could not be determined.

TCRdb's table, derived via immunoSEQ multiplex PCR, lists solely in-frame clones and lacks some. The sample carries about 8,800 clones, 65% to 90% recorded once. The chain uses TRBV5-1 and TRBJ2-3; D might be TRBD2 (5 bases). The TCR sequence derives from a human donor with melanoma. The sequenced sample was blood, obtained from a patient treated with checkpoint blockade. The CDR3 loop is CASSLNQRRTDTQYF. As DNA, the CDR3 is TGCGCCAGCAGCTTAAACCAGCGGCGCACAGATACGCAGTATTTT.